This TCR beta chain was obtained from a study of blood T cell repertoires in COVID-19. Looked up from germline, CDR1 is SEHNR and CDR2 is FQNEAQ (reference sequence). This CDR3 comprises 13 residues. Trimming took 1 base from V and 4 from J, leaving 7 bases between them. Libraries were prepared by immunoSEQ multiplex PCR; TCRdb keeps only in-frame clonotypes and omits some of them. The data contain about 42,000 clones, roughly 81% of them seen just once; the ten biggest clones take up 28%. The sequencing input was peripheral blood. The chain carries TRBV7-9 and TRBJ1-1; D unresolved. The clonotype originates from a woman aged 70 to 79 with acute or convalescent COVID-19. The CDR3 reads CASSLEEGTEAFF. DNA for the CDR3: TGTGCCAGCAGCTTAGAAGAGGGCACTGAAGCTTTCTTT.